This T cell receptor (beta chain) emerged from a study of human T cells and chemical hapten exposure. Study-wide context: The use of 2% DPC on approximately 2 cm by approximately 2 cm of upper inner arm skin constituted sensitization.

The sample holds a few counts of this clonotype. What it recognizes is unknown. Between the trimmed V and J ends, which lost 3 bases and 2 bases, there was a span of 9 bases. This CDR3 comprises 13 residues. The germline gives CDR1 SGHRS, CDR2 YFSETQ. Time point denoted: pre-sensitization, week 0. Sample treatment: therapeutic diphenylcyclopropenone sensitization with weekly scalp DPC. The authors' total RNA extraction used unfractionated whole blood. Study outcomes and limitations: Controls formed significantly fewer large CDR3 similarity clusters than expanded TCRs did.

The library gave individual cDNA molecules unique molecular identifiers. Via MiXCR, TCRdb re-called the RACE reads, giving one row per CDR3 protein. The table lists roughly 120,000 distinct CDR3 sequences, 13% of them singletons. This TCR came from a woman between 18 and 29 years old with alopecia areata. Some clones in this sample may be carry-over from other donors' samples. The input for sequencing was whole blood, taken in connection with sensitization to the hapten diphenylcyclopropenone (DPC). The J gene is TRBJ2-7, the V gene TRBV5-1; the D gene could be TRBD1 or TRBD2 (5 bases each). CDR3 amino acids: CASSWGPTYEQYF. Here the CDR3 DNA reads TGCGCCAGCAGCTGGGGACCGACCTACGAGCAGTACTTC.